This T cell receptor beta chain derives from a study of blood T cell repertoires in COVID-19. In the study's own analysis: Reference gene primers were amplified, and this amplification served to estimate nucleated cell counts. Some clones are missing from TCRdb's copy, which holds only in-frame ones; the method was immunoSEQ multiplex PCR. V and J calls and clone size follow that table, whereas D and trimming were derived from the DNA. The sample gives just over 20,000 clones, 85% to 90% of which show up once; 11% is in the top ten. This CDR3 comprises 13 residues. V was pared by 7 bases and J by 0 bases, with 7 bases between. CDR1 is LNHDA, CDR2 SQIVND, per germline (reference sequence).

The specimen was peripheral blood. This TCR came from a human donor in a cohort sampled during active COVID-19. V and J are TRBV19 and TRBJ1-3; D perhaps matches TRBD1 (5 bases). The CDR3: CASKQDSGNTIYF. The CDR3 DNA reads as TGTGCCAGTAAACAGGACTCTGGAAACACCATATATTTT.